Below, one T cell receptor (beta chain) is given with its context. This record comes from a study of PD-L1 blockade in urothelial cancer. Time point reported: peripheral blood 6 weeks after treatment start. Measured with immunoSEQ multiplex PCR; TCRdb has only the in-frame clones, and not every one. The sample shows about 43,000 clones, about 83% of them seen only once. The CDR3 runs to 13 residues. The V end was cut by 6 bases, the J end by 2 bases, with 5 bases between. In germline, CDR1 is MNHEY, CDR2 SVGAGI. The input for sequencing was PBMCs, taken around atezolizumab (anti-PD-L1) treatment. The chain couples TRBV6-5 to TRBJ2-6; no firm D call. The receptor comes from a man aged 55 to 70 with urothelial cancer. CDR3 protein: CASRTAGANVLTF. For the CDR3, the DNA is TGTGCCAGCAGAACAGCTGGGGCCAACGTCCTGACTTTC.